Detailed here is one T cell receptor beta chain. The CDR3 is 11 residues long. Germline V gene data show CDR1 as DFQATT and CDR2 as SNEGSKA (reference sequence). With 2 bases removed from V and 3 bases from J, the gap between germline ends came to 3 bases. The data were obtained in a study of early T cells in non-severe SARS-CoV-2 infection. Study-wide background: Sequenced material consisted of bulk RNA (from unsorted whole blood), and chains were unpaired.

Tagging with unique molecular identifiers was applied to individual cDNA molecules. Via MiXCR, TCRdb re-called the 5' RACE reads, giving one row per CDR3 protein. The sample contains 100,000 to 150,000 distinct CDR3 sequences, 14% to 15% of which appear only once. The sequence derives from an adult who was a healthcare worker with PCR-confirmed SARS-CoV-2 infection or an uninfected control (not recorded which). The material sequenced was whole blood. The V and J genes are TRBV20-1 and TRBJ2-3, with no clear D. CDR3 nucleotides: TGCAGTGCTAGAAATACAGATACGCAGTATTTT. The encoded protein is CSARNTDTQYF.